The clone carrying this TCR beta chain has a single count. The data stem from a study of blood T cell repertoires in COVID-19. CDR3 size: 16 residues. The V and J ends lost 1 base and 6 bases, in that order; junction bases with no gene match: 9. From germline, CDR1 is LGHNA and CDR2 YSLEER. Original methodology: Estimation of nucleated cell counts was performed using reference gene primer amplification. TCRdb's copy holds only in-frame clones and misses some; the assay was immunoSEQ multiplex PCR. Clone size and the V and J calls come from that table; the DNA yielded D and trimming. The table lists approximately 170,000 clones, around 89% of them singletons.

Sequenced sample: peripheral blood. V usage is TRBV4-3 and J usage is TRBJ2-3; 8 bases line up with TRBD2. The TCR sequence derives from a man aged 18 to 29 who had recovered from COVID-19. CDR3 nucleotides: TGCGCCAGCAGCCAAGGAACCGGGACTAGATGGGATACGCAGTATTTT. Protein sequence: CASSQGTGTRWDTQYF.